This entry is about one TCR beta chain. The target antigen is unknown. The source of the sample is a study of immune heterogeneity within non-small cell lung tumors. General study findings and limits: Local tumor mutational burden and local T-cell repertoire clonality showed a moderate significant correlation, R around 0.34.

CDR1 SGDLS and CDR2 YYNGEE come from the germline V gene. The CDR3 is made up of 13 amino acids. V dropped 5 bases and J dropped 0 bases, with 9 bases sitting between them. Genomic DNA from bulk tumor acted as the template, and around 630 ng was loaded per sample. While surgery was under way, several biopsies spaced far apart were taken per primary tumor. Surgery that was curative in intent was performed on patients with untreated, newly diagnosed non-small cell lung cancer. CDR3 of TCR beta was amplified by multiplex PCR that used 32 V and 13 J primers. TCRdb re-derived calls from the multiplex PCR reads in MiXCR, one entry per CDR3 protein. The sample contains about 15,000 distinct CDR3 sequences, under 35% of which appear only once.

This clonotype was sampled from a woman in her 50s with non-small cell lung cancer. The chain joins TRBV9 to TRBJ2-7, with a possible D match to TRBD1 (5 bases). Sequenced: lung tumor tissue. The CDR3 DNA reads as TGTGCCAGCAGTGATGACAGCTCCTACGAGCAGTACTTC. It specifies CASSDDSSYEQYF.